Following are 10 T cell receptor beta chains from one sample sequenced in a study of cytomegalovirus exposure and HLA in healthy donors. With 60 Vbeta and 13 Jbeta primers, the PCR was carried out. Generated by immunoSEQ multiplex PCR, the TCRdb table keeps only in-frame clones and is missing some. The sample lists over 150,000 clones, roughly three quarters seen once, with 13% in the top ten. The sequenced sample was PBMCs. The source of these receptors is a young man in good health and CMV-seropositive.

CDR3 in amino acids: CASRLQGSDEQYF. The DNA for the CDR3 is TGTGCCAGCAGGCTACAGGGTTCCGACGAGCAGTACTTC. The gene calls are TRBV28 and TRBJ2-7; maybe TRBD1 (6 bases). The CDR3 is 13 amino acids. Germline lookup yields CDR1 MDHEN and CDR2 SYDVKM. V was cut by 6 bases and J by 5 bases, with 14 bases left in between. Combining the CDR3 with reference TRBV28 and TRBJ2-7 gives the whole variable domain DVKVTQSSRYLVKRTGEKVFLECVQDMDHENMFWYRQDPGLGLRLIYFSYDVKMKEKGDIPEGYSVSREKKERFSLILESASTNQTSMYLCASRLQGSDEQYFGPGTRLTVT.

DNA for the CDR3: TGTGCCAGCCATTTAGGACAGGGTGGAGGCGAGCAGTACTTC. Translation gives CASHLGQGGGEQYF. The chain employs TRBV2 and TRBJ2-7; the match to TRBD1 covers 8 bases. CDR1 and CDR2 (germline): SNHLY, FYNNEI. J lost 6 bases, V lost 8 bases, and 12 bases had no gene match. The CDR3 is made up of 14 amino acids.

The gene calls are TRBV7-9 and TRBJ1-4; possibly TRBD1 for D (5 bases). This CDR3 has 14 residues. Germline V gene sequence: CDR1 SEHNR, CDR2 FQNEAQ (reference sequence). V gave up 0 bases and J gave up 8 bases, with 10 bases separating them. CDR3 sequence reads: CASSLAGDEEKLFF. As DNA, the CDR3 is TGTGCCAGCAGCTTAGCAGGGGATGAGGAAAAACTGTTTTTT.

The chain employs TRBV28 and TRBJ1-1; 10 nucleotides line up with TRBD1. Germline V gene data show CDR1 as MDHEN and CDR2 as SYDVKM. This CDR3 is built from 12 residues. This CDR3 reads CEVTGGYTEAFF. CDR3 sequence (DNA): TGTGAGGTGACAGGGGGCTACACTGAAGCTTTCTTT.

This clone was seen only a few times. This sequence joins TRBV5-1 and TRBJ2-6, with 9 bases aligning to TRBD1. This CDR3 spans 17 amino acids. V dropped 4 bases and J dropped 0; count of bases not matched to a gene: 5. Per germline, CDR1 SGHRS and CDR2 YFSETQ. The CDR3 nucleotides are TGCGCCAGCAGCGGGGGACAGGGATACTCTGGGGCCAACGTCCTGACTTTC. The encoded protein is CASSGGQGYSGANVLTF.

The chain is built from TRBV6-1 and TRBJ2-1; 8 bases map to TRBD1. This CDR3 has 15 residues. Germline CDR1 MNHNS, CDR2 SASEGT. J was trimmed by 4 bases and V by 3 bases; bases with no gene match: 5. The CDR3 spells CASSEVGQGYNEQFF. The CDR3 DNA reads TGTGCCAGCAGTGAGGTCGGACAGGGATACAATGAGCAGTTCTTC.

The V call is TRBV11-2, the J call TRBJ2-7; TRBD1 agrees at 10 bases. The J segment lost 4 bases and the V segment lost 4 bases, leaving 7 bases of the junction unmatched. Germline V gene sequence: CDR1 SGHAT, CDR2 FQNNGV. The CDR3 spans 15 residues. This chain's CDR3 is CASSSRQGAMYEQYF. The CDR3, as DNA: TGTGCCAGCAGCTCCCGACAGGGGGCTATGTACGAGCAGTACTTC.

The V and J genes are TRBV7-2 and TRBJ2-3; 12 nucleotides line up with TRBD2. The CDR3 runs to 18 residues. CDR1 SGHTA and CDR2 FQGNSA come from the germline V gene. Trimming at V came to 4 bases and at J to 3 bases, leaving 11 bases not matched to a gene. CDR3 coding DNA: TGTGCCAGCAGCTCCCCCTCTAGCCTAGCGGGAGGGACAGATACGCAGTATTTT. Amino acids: CASSSPSSLAGGTDTQYF.

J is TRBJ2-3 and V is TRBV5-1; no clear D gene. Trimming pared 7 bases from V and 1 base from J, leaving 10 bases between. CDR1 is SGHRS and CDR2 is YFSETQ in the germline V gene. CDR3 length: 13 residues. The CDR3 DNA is TGCGCCAGCGCTAGTCAAGGCACAGATACGCAGTATTTT. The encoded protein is CASASQGTDTQYF. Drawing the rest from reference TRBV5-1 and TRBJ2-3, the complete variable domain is KAGVTQTPRYLIKTRGQQVTLSCSPISGHRSVSWYQQTPGQGLQFLFEYFSETQRNKGNFPGRFSGRQFSNSRSEMNVSTLELGDSALYLCASASQGTDTQYFGPGTRLTVL.

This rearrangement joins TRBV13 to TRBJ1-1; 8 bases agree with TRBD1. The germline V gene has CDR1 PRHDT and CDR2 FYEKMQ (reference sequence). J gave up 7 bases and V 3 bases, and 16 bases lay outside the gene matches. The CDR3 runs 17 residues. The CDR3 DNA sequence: TGTGCCAGCAGCTTTCGATATACCGACAGGGGACTGGTTGAAGCTTTCTTT. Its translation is CASSFRYTDRGLVEAFF.